Each of the 32 T cell receptor beta chains below was sequenced from the same sample in a study of response to subunit inactivated influenza vaccine. TCRdb passed the RT-PCR reads through MiXCR, listing each CDR3 protein once. The data hold some 540,000 distinct CDR3 sequences, with around 25% observed a single time. The same specimen was also included in a second study, on T cells expressing NK-cell markers. That study adds: Making the TCR beta cDNA relied on 5'RACE template switching with UMIs.

The sequences come from CD4+ T cells sorted from PBMCs, collected about 12 days after vaccination. These receptors were collected from a man aged 50 or older who received an inactivated influenza vaccine.

This clonotype was detected a few times. The rearrangement uses TRBV11-2 and TRBJ1-2, with 8 bases identical to TRBD1. The CDR3 length is 14 residues. V shed 3 bases and J 2 bases; nucleotides not matched to a gene: 2. The germline V gene has CDR1 SGHAT and CDR2 FQNNGV. Here the CDR3 reads CASSLDRENYGYTF. The CDR3 DNA sequence: TGTGCCAGCAGCTTGGACAGGGAGAACTATGGCTACACCTTC.

The CDR3 DNA reads TGCAGTGCTAGTGGGGACAGGGGACTCTACGAGCAGTACTTC. Translation gives CSASGDRGLYEQYF. The chain employs TRBV20-1 and TRBJ2-7; TRBD1 agrees at 10 bases. V lost 3 bases and J lost 3; bases outside the gene matches: 5. CDR3 length equals 14 residues. Germline CDR1 reads DFQATT; CDR2 reads SNEGSKA (reference sequence).

This clonotype was seen ten or more times. This rearrangement joins TRBV6-5 to TRBJ2-6; no clear D. V was clipped by 4 bases and J by 2 bases, with 6 bases between them. The CDR3 is 14 amino acids. Germline loops: CDR1 MNHEY, CDR2 SVGAGI. CDR3 in amino acids: CASSSYAGANVLTF. DNA of the CDR3: TGTGCCAGCAGTTCATACGCTGGGGCCAACGTCCTGACTTTC.

This clonotype has just a few counts. J is TRBJ2-1 and V is TRBV19, with D possibly being TRBD1 (6 bases). CDR3 length equals 16 residues. The germline gives CDR1 LNHDA, CDR2 SQIVND (reference sequence). Deletions cut 4 bases from V and 0 bases from J, with 13 bases between. The CDR3: CASSTEGQSSYNEQFF. Here the CDR3 DNA reads TGTGCCAGTAGTACAGAAGGACAGAGCTCCTACAATGAGCAGTTCTTC.

The chain combines TRBV2 with TRBJ2-5, with TRBD1 as a possible D gene (5 bases). Deletions cut 10 bases from V and 0 bases from J, with 12 bases between. This CDR3 spans 13 amino acids. The V gene's germline CDR1 is SNHLY and CDR2 FYNNEI. The CDR3 is CATGRTHQETQYF. The DNA of the CDR3 is TGTGCCACTGGCAGGACACACCAAGAGACCCAGTACTTC.

This chain joins TRBV11-3 and TRBJ2-7, with 7 bases matching TRBD2. V lost 5 bases and J lost 5; bases outside the gene matches: 6. This CDR3 comprises 13 residues. Germline V gene lookup returns CDR1 SGHNT and CDR2 YENEEA. CDR3 amino acids: CASSPGTTDEQYF. For the CDR3, the DNA is TGTGCCAGCAGCCCTGGGACTACCGACGAGCAGTACTTC.

The rearrangement links TRBV4-3 to TRBJ2-2; D gene unclear. Trimming shortened V by 1 base and J by 4 bases, and 7 bases separated the two germline ends. Per the germline V gene, CDR1 is LGHNA and CDR2 is YSLEER. The CDR3 contains 14 residues. CDR3 protein: CASSQASGTGELFF. CDR3 in DNA: TGCGCCAGCAGCCAAGCCTCAGGCACCGGGGAGCTGTTTTTT.

This clonotype was found many times. The chain uses TRBV2 and TRBJ1-1, with 7 bases aligning to TRBD1. The germline V gene has CDR1 SNHLY and CDR2 FYNNEI. The CDR3 has 13 residues. V was clipped by 9 bases and J by 0 bases; unmatched bases: 4. This CDR3 is CASSGQLNTEAFF. Written as DNA, the CDR3 is TGTGCCAGTTCGGGACAGCTGAACACTGAAGCTTTCTTT. The full variable domain, completed using reference TRBV2 and TRBJ1-1, is EPEVTQTPSHQVTQMGQEVILRCVPISNHLYFYWYRQILGQKVEFLVSFYNNEISEKSEIFDDQFSVERPDGSNFTLKIRSTKLEDSAMYFCASSGQLNTEAFFGQGTRLTVV.

This chain's CDR3 is CASSRSPSYSTDTQYF. CDR3 nucleotides: TGTGCCAGCAGTCGATCCCCCTCATATAGCACAGATACGCAGTATTTT. V is TRBV12-3 or TRBV12-4 and J is TRBJ2-3; D is ambiguous. The CDR3 length is 16 residues. V was cut by 5 bases and J by 0 bases, with 15 bases left in between.

At least ten counts were recorded for this clonotype. V and J are TRBV9 and TRBJ2-7; perhaps TRBD2 as D (6 bases). V lost 0 bases, J lost 5 bases, and 12 bases lay in between. Germline V gives CDR1 SGDLS, CDR2 YYNGEE. The CDR3 has 14 residues. The CDR3: CASSVGTSRDEQYF. CDR3 nucleotide sequence: TGTGCCAGCAGCGTAGGTACTAGCAGGGACGAGCAGTACTTC.

This chain joins TRBV5-5 and TRBJ2-7; 14 bases are shared with TRBD2. Losses at the gene ends were 4 bases for V and 5 bases for J; bases not matched to a gene: 8. The CDR3 length is 16 residues. Germline lookup yields CDR1 SGHKS and CDR2 YYEKEE (reference sequence). CDR3 nucleotide sequence: TGTGCCAGCAGCATACGGACTAGCGGGAGGAATGACGAGCAGTACTTC. It is translated as CASSIRTSGRNDEQYF.

The V and J genes are TRBV14 and TRBJ1-1, with D unresolved. Trimming shortened V by 2 bases and J by 3 bases, and 13 bases separated the two germline ends. CDR3 length equals 15 residues. CDR1 is SGHDN, CDR2 FVKESK, per germline. CDR3 coding DNA: TGTGCCAGCAGCCAAACGAGATGGGGTCACACTGAAGCTTTCTTT. This encodes CASSQTRWGHTEAFF.

The chain employs TRBV2 and TRBJ2-6, with D perhaps TRBD2 (6 bases). The V end lost 0 bases, the J end lost 2 bases, and 11 bases lay between the germline ends. Germline lookup yields CDR1 SNHLY and CDR2 FYNNEI. The CDR3 is 17 amino acids. This chain's CDR3 is CASSEAGTVTGANVLTF. DNA of the CDR3: TGTGCCAGCAGTGAAGCAGGGACTGTGACTGGGGCCAACGTCCTGACTTTC.

The rearrangement uses TRBV25-1 and TRBJ1-6; D is unresolved. V dropped 2 bases and J dropped 6 bases, with 5 bases sitting between them. This CDR3 comprises 13 residues. Germline CDR1 is MGHDK and CDR2 is SYGVNS. This CDR3 reads CASSELFNSPLHF. DNA for the CDR3: TGTGCCAGCAGTGAACTTTTTAATTCACCCCTCCACTTT.

This clonotype has just one count. The genes are TRBV28 and TRBJ2-1; D uncertain. Trimming shortened V by 10 bases and J by 3 bases, and 13 bases separated the two germline ends. CDR3 length: 13 residues. Germline loops: CDR1 MDHEN, CDR2 SYDVKM. The CDR3 bases are TGTGCCACAAAATACCGGAACTACAATGAGCAGTTCTTC. Protein product: CATKYRNYNEQFF.

This clonotype was picked up a small number of times. V and J are TRBV28 and TRBJ2-7; D is possibly TRBD2 (6 bases). The CDR3 covers 15 residues. From germline, CDR1 is MDHEN and CDR2 SYDVKM. Trimming removed 2 bases at V and 0 bases at J, with 11 bases between. The CDR3 is CASSLGGTLSYEQYF. As DNA, the CDR3 is TGTGCCAGCAGTTTAGGCGGGACCCTCTCCTACGAGCAGTACTTC.

This chain links TRBV6-2 or TRBV6-3 with TRBJ2-1, with D perhaps TRBD2 (6 bases). V was cut by 8 bases and J by 6 bases, with 17 bases left in between. The CDR3 covers 14 residues. The germline V gene encodes CDR1 MNHEY and CDR2 SVGEGT. This chain's CDR3 is CASGGNHFANEQFF. As DNA, the CDR3 is TGTGCCAGCGGGGGGAACCACTTCGCCAATGAGCAGTTCTTC.

This clonotype was seen a handful of times. The rearrangement joins TRBV7-9 to TRBJ1-1, with 8 bases identical to TRBD1. Germline V lookup: CDR1 SEHNR, CDR2 FQNEAQ (reference sequence). The CDR3 is 14 amino acids. V shed 5 bases and J 3 bases; nucleotides not matched to a gene: 5. For the CDR3, the DNA is TGTGCCAGCAGCCAGGGACAGGTTTACACTGAAGCTTTCTTT. It encodes CASSQGQVYTEAFF. Drawing the rest from reference TRBV7-9 and TRBJ1-1, the complete variable domain is DTGVSQNPRHKITKRGQNVTFRCDPISEHNRLYWYRQTLGQGPEFLTYFQNEAQLEKSRLLSDRFSAERPKGSFSTLEIQRTEQGDSAMYLCASSQGQVYTEAFFGQGTRLTVV.

Here the CDR3 reads CASTIAGNSKDTQYF. In DNA, the CDR3 is TGTGCCAGCACGATCGCCGGGAACTCAAAAGATACGCAGTATTTT. This chain links TRBV7-9 with TRBJ2-3, with D possibly matching TRBD2 (5 bases). V shed 7 bases and J shed 5 bases, with 19 bases lying between them. The CDR3 runs to 15 residues. In germline, CDR1 is SEHNR, CDR2 FQNEAQ (reference sequence).

The chain has TRBV6-2 or TRBV6-3 and TRBJ2-7; D is uncertain. The CDR3 sequence is 13 residues long. V shed 2 bases and J shed 5 bases, with 10 bases lying between them. The V gene's germline CDR1 is MNHEY and CDR2 SVGEGT. In DNA form, the CDR3 reads TGTGCCAGCAGTTACCTCACGACCCACGAGCAGTACTTC. Encoded protein: CASSYLTTHEQYF.

The sample holds a few counts of this clonotype. The CDR3 protein is CASSLYVGGGTEAFF. The CDR3 bases are TGTGCCAGCAGCTTATATGTAGGGGGTGGGACTGAAGCTTTCTTT. The chain links TRBV7-9 to TRBJ1-1; TRBD1 is a possible D gene (6 bases). With 2 bases removed from V and 5 bases from J, the gap between germline ends came to 15 bases. The germline gives CDR1 SEHNR, CDR2 FQNEAQ (reference sequence). The CDR3 contains 15 residues.

The CDR3 DNA reads TGTGCCAGCACAAAGAGGCTAGCGGGGATCAATGAGCAGTTCTTC. Translation: CASTKRLAGINEQFF. This sequence joins TRBV27 and TRBJ2-1; 9 nucleotides agree with TRBD2. The CDR3 has 15 residues. Germline V gene sequence: CDR1 MNHEY, CDR2 SMNVEV (reference sequence). V was clipped by 7 bases and J by 6 bases; unmatched bases: 10.

This clonotype was counted many times. The rearrangement uses TRBV12-3 or TRBV12-4 and TRBJ2-2; 8 positions agree with TRBD1. Germline trimming cut 5 bases from V and 3 bases from J; bases unmatched to any gene: 2. The CDR3 length is 14 residues. The CDR3 region has the DNA TGTGCCAGCAGTCCGACAGGGGACACCGGGGAGCTGTTTTTT. This gives the protein CASSPTGDTGELFF.

J is TRBJ2-3 and V is TRBV19; D might be TRBD2 (5 bases). CDR1 is LNHDA, CDR2 SQIVND, per germline (reference sequence). The CDR3 sequence is 13 residues long. Trimming stripped 3 bases from V and 6 bases from J, with 10 bases between. CDR3 bases: TGTGCCAGTAGTATTGCCTCGGGGGATACGCAGTATTTT. Amino acid sequence: CASSIASGDTQYF.

The chain couples TRBV5-1 to TRBJ2-6; tentative D call: TRBD1 (6 bases). The CDR3 totals 21 residues. V lost 4 bases to trimming and J lost 2 bases, with 28 bases between them. Germline V gene data show CDR1 as SGHRS and CDR2 as YFSETQ. The CDR3 coding sequence is TGCGCCAGCAGCCGAAGAGGATTTTTGGACAGAATTAGGCCTGGGGCCAACGTCCTGACTTTC. Its protein is CASSRRGFLDRIRPGANVLTF. Drawing the rest from reference TRBV5-1 and TRBJ2-6, the complete variable domain is KAGVTQTPRYLIKTRGQQVTLSCSPISGHRSVSWYQQTPGQGLQFLFEYFSETQRNKGNFPGRFSGRQFSNSRSEMNVSTLELGDSALYLCASSRRGFLDRIRPGANVLTFGAGSRLTVL.

This clonotype was counted between two and nine times. The CDR3 nucleotides read TGTGCCAGCATTGGTGACGCTTACAATGAGCAGTTCTTC. Translated, it gives CASIGDAYNEQFF. The chain combines TRBV12-3 or TRBV12-4 with TRBJ2-1, with D uncertain. Trimming took 7 bases from V and 4 from J, leaving 11 bases between them. This CDR3 region has 13 residues.

The rearrangement uses TRBV19 and TRBJ2-7; 9 bases agree with TRBD1. The CDR3 contains 14 residues. With V trimmed by 6 bases and J by 5 bases, 8 bases remained unmatched. Germline V gene lookup returns CDR1 LNHDA and CDR2 SQIVND (reference sequence). The CDR3 protein is CASRLQGANHEQYF. As DNA, the CDR3 is TGTGCCAGTAGACTACAGGGGGCAAACCACGAGCAGTACTTC. The full variable domain, in which reference TRBV19 and TRBJ2-7 provide the parts outside the CDR3, is DGGITQSPKYLFRKEGQNVTLSCEQNLNHDAMYWYRQDPGQGLRLIYYSQIVNDFQKGDIAEGYSVSREKKESFPLTVTSAQKNPTAFYLCASRLQGANHEQYFGPGTRLTVT.

The chain is built from TRBV20-1 and TRBJ2-5; 7 bases line up with TRBD2. CDR1 and CDR2 (germline): DFQATT, SNEGSKA (reference sequence). After removal of 4 bases from V and 9 bases from J, the junction contained 14 bases not matched to a gene. This CDR3 has 14 amino acids. CDR3 in DNA: TGCAGTGCTACCAGCGGGTACGGCCGGGGGGCCCAGTACTTC. This codes for CSATSGYGRGAQYF.

The rearrangement joins TRBV29-1 to TRBJ2-1, with a tentative D call TRBD2 (6 bases). Between the trimmed V and J ends, which lost 3 bases and 3 bases, there was a span of 9 bases. Looked up from germline, CDR1 is SQVTM and CDR2 is ANQGSEA. The CDR3 spans 13 residues. The CDR3 spells CSVEAGLYNEQFF. In DNA, the CDR3 is TGCAGCGTTGAGGCGGGGCTCTACAATGAGCAGTTCTTC.

A few counts support this clonotype. The CDR3 DNA sequence: TGTGCCAGCAGAACTTCGAGCGGGGGGTACAATGAGCAGTTCTTC. Translating gives CASRTSSGGYNEQFF. This chain uses TRBV3-1 with TRBJ2-1; 9 positions agree with TRBD2. Germline assignment: CDR1 LGHDT and CDR2 YNNKEL (reference sequence). J lost 4 bases, V lost 6 bases, and 7 bases had no gene match. The CDR3 is 15 residues long.

The chain has TRBV5-1 and TRBJ2-3; D is perhaps TRBD1 or TRBD2 (6 bases each). V was cut by 0 bases and J by 4 bases, with 12 bases left in between. The CDR3 is 15 amino acids. The germline gives CDR1 SGHRS, CDR2 YFSETQ. CDR3 region: CASSLDGGAADTQYF. The CDR3 DNA reads as TGCGCCAGCAGCTTGGACGGGGGCGCGGCAGATACGCAGTATTTT.

This clonotype was seen more than once but under ten times. Here the CDR3 reads CSAKGDSGYTDTQYF. CDR3 DNA: TGCAGTGCTAAGGGGGATAGCGGTTACACAGATACGCAGTATTTT. V and J are TRBV20-1 and TRBJ2-3, with D tentatively TRBD1 or TRBD2 (6 bases each). The CDR3 covers 15 residues. V shed 4 bases and J shed 2 bases, with 16 bases lying between them. From germline, CDR1 is DFQATT and CDR2 SNEGSKA (reference sequence).